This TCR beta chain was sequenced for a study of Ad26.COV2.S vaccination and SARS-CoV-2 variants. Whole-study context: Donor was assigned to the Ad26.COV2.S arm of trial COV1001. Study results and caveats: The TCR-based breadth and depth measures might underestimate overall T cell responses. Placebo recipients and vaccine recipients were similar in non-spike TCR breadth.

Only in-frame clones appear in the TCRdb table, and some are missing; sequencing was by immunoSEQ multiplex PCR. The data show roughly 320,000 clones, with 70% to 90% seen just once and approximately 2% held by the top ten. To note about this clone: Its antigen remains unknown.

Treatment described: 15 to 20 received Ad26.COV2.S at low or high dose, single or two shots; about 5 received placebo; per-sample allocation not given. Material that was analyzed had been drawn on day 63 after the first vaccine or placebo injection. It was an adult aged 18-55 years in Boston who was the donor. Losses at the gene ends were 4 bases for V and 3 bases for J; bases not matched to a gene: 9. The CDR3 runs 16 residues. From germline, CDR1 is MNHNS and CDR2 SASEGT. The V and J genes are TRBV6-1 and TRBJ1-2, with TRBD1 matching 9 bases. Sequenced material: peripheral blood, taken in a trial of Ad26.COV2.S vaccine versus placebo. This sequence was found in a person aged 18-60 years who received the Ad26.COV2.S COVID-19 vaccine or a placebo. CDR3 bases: TGTGCCAGCAGTGGGCGACGGACAGGGGTGTACTATGGCTACACCTTC. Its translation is CASSGRRTGVYYGYTF.